A selection of T cell receptor beta chains follows, all from one sample in a study of blood T cell repertoires in COVID-19. Generated by immunoSEQ multiplex PCR, the TCRdb table keeps only in-frame clones and is missing some. Counted here are 130,000 or so clones, 85% to 90% occurring once; the ten biggest clones make up 1.5%. The sample comprised peripheral blood. These receptors were taken from a human donor in a cohort sampled during active COVID-19. The CDR3 runs from the conserved cysteine through the conserved F or W.

TRBV15	TRBJ2-7	CATSPARPLLGHVYEQYF
TRBV5-5	TRBJ1-1	CASSTTGSTEAFF
TRBV5-1	TRBJ1-2	CASSLEEGTGYTF
TRBV6-5	TRBJ2-7	CASSYSAGPMDEQYF
TRBV6-6	TRBJ2-7	CASSYIAGGSYEQYF
TRBV24-1	TRBJ2-5	CATSDPSGSQGTQYF
TRBV19	TRBJ1-2	CASSLPRGAWGYTF
TRBV4-2	TRBJ1-1	CASSQDVSGASFF
TRBV18	TRBJ2-1	CASSRIAGGHSYNEQFF
TRBV12-3/TRBV12-4	TRBJ2-7	CASRPSGSYEQYF
TRBV2	TRBJ2-7	CASTTGGSAYEQYF
TRBV30	TRBJ2-3	CAWSVGLAGLTDTQYF
TRBV19	TRBJ1-2	CASTAGANYGYTF
TRBV24-1	TRBJ2-7	CATSDPDPTGEGEQYF
TRBV4-1	TRBJ1-2	CASSQEGTGATYGYTF
TRBV7-8	TRBJ1-1	CASSLAPGRGGTTEAFF
TRBV7-9	TRBJ2-2	CASSPGTSYTGELFF
TRBV19	TRBJ1-1	CASSTTGNTEAFF
TRBV4-2	TRBJ2-1	CASSQDLAPGDEQFF
TRBV25-1	TRBJ1-5	CASKGPGRGNQPQHF
TRBV10-3	TRBJ1-1	CAIRGDMNTEAFF
TRBV28	TRBJ2-5	CASSLIGQEQETQYF
TRBV25-1	TRBJ2-1	CASSEWRLRGSTNEQFF
TRBV7-2	TRBJ1-5	CASSLAGRGLGQPQHF
TRBV5-1	TRBJ2-7	CASSGGAGNYEQYF
TRBV19	TRBJ2-3	CAPGGRDQDQTDTQYF
TRBV10-2	TRBJ1-4	CASSQGAWEKLFF
TRBV7-9	TRBJ2-1	CASSPQRVVVAGVNEQFF
TRBV7-9	TRBJ1-2	CASSLVGTAYGYTF
TRBV4-1	TRBJ2-5	CASSQEAGGGPLETQYF
TRBV20-1	TRBJ2-7	CSASSLAGGLYEQYF
TRBV4-1	TRBJ2-2	CASSQEGGTMGSGELFF
TRBV6-5	TRBJ1-6	CASSYSMRGGNSPLHF
TRBV11-2	TRBJ2-3	CASSLVAGLAGVPTDTQYF
TRBV2	TRBJ2-5	CASSEETRPWGTQYF
TRBV5-1	TRBJ2-5	CASQGESQETQYF
TRBV28	TRBJ2-7	CASSLDTGLTYEQYF
TRBV29-1	TRBJ1-1	CSVVSGGTEAFF
TRBV6-5	TRBJ1-1	CASSYGGKGTEAFF
TRBV21-1	TRBJ2-7	CASSKLGGSLSSYEQYF
TRBV7-2	TRBJ1-5	CASSPANRGQPQHF
TRBV10-3	TRBJ1-5	CAISDYNQPQHF
TRBV5-1	TRBJ2-5	CASSLGDRGSQETQYF
TRBV7-9	TRBJ1-2	CASSLRDYGYTF
TRBV19	TRBJ2-1	CASSIDSYGQADEQFF
TRBV10-3	TRBJ1-1	CAISDYITGTVNTEAFF
TRBV7-6	TRBJ1-2	CASSLGGQMDYGYTF
TRBV5-1	TRBJ2-1	CASSQPGASGRRMGNEQFF
TRBV2	TRBJ2-2	CASSGLATGELFF